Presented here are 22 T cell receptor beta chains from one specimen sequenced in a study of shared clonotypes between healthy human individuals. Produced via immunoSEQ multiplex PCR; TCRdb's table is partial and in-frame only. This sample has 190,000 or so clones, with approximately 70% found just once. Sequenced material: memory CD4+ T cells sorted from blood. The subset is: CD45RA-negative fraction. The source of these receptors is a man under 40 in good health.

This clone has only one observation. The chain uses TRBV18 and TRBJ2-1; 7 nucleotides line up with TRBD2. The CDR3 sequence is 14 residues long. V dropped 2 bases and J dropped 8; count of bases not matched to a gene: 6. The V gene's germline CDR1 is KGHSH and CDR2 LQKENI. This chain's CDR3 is CASSPASREDEQFF. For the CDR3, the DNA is TGTGCCAGCTCACCAGCCTCCCGGGAGGATGAGCAGTTCTTC.

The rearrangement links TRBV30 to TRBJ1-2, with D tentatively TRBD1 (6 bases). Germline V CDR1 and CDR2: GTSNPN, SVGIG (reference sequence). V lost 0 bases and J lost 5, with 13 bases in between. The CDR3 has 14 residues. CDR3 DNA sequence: TGTGCCTGGAGTGTAATGACAGGATCGTATGGCTACACCTTC. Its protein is CAWSVMTGSYGYTF.

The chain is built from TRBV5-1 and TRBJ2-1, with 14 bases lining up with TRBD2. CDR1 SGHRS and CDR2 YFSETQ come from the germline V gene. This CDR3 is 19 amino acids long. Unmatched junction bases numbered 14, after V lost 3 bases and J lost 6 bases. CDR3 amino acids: CASSWGLAGAGKWLNEQFF. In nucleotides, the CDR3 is TGCGCCAGCAGCTGGGGACTAGCGGGAGCGGGAAAGTGGCTCAATGAGCAGTTCTTC.

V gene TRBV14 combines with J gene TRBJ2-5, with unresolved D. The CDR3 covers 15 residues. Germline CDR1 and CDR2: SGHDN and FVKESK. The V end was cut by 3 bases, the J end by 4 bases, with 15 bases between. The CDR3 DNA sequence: TGTGCCAGCAGCCAGCGAACCTCCTTGGGAGAGACCCAGTACTTC. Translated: CASSQRTSLGETQYF.

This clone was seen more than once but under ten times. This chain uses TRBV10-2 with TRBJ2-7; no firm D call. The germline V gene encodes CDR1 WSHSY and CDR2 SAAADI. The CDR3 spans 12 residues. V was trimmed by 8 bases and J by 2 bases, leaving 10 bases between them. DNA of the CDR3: TGCGCCAGCCAACACACCACCTACGAGCAGTACTTC. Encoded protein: CASQHTTYEQYF.

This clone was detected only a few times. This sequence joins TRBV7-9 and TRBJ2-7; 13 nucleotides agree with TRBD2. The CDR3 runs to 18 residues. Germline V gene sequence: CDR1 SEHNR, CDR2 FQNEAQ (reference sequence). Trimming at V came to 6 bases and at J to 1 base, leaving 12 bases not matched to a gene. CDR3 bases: TGTGCCAGCAGACGGACTAGCGGGAGTAATTTGGTGTCCTACGAGCAGTACTTC. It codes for CASRRTSGSNLVSYEQYF.

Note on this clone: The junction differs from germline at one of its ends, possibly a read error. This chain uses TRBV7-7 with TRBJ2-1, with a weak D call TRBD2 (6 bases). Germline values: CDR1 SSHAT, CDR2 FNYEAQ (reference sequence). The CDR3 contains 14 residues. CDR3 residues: CASSESTSMPEQFF. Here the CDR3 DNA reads TGTGCTAGCAGCGAATCGACTAGTATGCCTGAGCAGTTCTTC.

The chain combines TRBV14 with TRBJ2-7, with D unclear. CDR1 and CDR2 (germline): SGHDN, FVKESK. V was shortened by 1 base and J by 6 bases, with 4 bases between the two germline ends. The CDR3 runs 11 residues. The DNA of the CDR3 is TGTGCCAGCAGCCAAGTCCGCGAGCAGTACTTC. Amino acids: CASSQVREQYF.

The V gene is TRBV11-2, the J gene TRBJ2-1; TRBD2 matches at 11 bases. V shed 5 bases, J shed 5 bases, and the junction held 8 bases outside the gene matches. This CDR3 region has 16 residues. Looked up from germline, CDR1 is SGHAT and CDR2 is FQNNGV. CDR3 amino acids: CASSPRGTSGHNEQFF. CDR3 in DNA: TGTGCCAGCAGCCCCAGGGGGACTAGCGGCCACAATGAGCAGTTCTTC.

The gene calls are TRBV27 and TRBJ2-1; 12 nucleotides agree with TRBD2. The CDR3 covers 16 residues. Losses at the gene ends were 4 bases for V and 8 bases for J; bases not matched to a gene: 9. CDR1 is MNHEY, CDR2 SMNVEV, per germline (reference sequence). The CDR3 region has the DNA TGTGCCAGCAGTTCGGGACTAGCGGGTTTTGGGGATGAGCAGTTCTTC. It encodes CASSSGLAGFGDEQFF.

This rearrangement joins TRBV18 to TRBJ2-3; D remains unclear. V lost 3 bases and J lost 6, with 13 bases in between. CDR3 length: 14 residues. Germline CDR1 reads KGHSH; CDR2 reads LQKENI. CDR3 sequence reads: CASSPGVFGDTQYF. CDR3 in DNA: TGTGCCAGCTCACCCGGAGTGTTTGGCGATACGCAGTATTTT.

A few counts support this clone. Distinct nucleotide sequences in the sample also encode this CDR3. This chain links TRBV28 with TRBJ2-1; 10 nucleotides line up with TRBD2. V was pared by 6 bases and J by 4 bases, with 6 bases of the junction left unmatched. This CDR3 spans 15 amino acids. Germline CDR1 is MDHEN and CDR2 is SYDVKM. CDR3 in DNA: TGTGCCAGCAGACTCCTAGCGGGAGTTTACAATGAGCAGTTCTTC. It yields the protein CASRLLAGVYNEQFF. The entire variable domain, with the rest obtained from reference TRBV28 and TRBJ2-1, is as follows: DVKVTQSSRYLVKRTGEKVFLECVQDMDHENMFWYRQDPGLGLRLIYFSYDVKMKEKGDIPEGYSVSREKKERFSLILESASTNQTSMYLCASRLLAGVYNEQFFGPGTRLTVL.

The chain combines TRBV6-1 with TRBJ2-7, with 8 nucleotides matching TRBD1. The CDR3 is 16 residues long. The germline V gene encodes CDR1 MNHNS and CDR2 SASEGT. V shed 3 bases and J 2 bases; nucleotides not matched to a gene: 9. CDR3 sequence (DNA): TGTGCCAGCAGTGATCAAATACAGGGGGGAGCCTACGAGCAGTACTTC. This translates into CASSDQIQGGAYEQYF.

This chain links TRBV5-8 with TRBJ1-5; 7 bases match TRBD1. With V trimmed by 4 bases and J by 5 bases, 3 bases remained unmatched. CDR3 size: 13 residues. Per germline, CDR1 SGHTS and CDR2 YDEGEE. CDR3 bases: TGTGCCAGCAGCGACAGGGTTTATCAGCCCCAGCATTTT. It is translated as CASSDRVYQPQHF.

CDR3 sequence: CASSLAVGGSGANVLTF. DNA of the CDR3: TGTGCCAGCAGCTTAGCGGTGGGAGGCTCTGGGGCCAACGTCCTGACTTTC. The chain employs TRBV7-6 and TRBJ2-6; weak D call: TRBD2 (6 bases). V was clipped by 0 bases and J by 0 bases, with 9 bases between them. CDR1 is SGHVS and CDR2 is FNYEAQ in the germline V gene. The CDR3 runs 17 residues.

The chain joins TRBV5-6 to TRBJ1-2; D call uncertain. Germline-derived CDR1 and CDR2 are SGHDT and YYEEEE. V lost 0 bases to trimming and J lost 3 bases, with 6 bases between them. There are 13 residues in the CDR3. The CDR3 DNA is TGTGCCAGCAGCTTGGTACGCTACTATGGCTACACCTTC. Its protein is CASSLVRYYGYTF. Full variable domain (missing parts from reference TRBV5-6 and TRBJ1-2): DAGVTQSPTHLIKTRGQQVTLRCSPKSGHDTVSWYQQALGQGPQFIFQYYEEEERQRGNFPDRFSGHQFPNYSSELNVNALLLGDSALYLCASSLVRYYGYTFGSGTRLTVV.

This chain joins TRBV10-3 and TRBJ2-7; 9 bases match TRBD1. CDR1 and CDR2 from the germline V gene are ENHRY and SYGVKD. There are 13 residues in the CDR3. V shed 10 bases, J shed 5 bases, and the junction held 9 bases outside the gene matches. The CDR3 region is CATQGTGNHEQYF. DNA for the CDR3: TGTGCCACCCAGGGGACAGGGAACCACGAGCAGTACTTC.

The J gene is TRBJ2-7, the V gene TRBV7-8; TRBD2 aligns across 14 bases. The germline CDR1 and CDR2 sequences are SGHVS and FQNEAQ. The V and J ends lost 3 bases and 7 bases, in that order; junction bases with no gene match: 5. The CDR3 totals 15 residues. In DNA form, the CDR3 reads TGTGCCAGCAGCTTCGGGACTAGCGGGAGTGGGGAGCAGTACTTC. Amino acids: CASSFGTSGSGEQYF.

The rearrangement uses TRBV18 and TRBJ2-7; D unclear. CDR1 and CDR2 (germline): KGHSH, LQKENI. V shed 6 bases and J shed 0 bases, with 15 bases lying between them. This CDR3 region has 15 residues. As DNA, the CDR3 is TGTGCCAGCTCCCCCGGGTACAGCCACTCCTACGAGCAGTACTTC. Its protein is CASSPGYSHSYEQYF.

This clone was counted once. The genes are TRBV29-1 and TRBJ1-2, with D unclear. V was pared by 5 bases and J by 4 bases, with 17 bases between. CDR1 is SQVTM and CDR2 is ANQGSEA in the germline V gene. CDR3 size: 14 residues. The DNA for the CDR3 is TGCAGCGTTCAATCAGAAGGGTTCATCTATGGCTACACCTTC. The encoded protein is CSVQSEGFIYGYTF.

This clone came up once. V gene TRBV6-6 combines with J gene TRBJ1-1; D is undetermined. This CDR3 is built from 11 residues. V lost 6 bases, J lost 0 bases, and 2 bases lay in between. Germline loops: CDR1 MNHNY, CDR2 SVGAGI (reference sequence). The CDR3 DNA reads TGTGCCAGCAGGATGAACACTGAAGCTTTCTTT. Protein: CASRMNTEAFF.

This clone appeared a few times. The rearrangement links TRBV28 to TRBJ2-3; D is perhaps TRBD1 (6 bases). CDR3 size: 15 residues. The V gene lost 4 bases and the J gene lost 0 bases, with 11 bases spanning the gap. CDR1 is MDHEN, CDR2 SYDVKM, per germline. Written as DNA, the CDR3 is TGTGCCAGCAGTTCGAACAGGGCTAGCACAGATACGCAGTATTTT. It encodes CASSSNRASTDTQYF.